The present TCR beta chain was sequenced within a study of OX40 agonist ivuxolimab in advanced cancers. Study-level background: Age averaged 60 years (range roughly 23 to 90), and 82.7% were male. Broader study findings: Several nonresponders also turned out to have low normalized T-cell clonal expansion.

Assay used: immunoSEQ multiplex PCR; TCRdb lists only in-frame clones, some missing. The sample yields almost 80,000 clones, about 84% seen once. Patients who had autoimmune disease history or got systemic immunosuppression were left out. Sampling times: baseline, cycle 4 day 1, cycle 7 day 1. Deletions cut 0 bases from V and 3 bases from J, with 15 bases between. This CDR3 has 15 amino acids. Per the germline V gene, CDR1 is GTSNPN and CDR2 is SVGIG (reference sequence). Comments on this clone: Its antigen remains unidentified.

V is TRBV30 and J is TRBJ2-7; no clear D gene. The sequences come from CD4+ or CD8+ T cells sorted from blood, collected in a trial of the OX40 agonist ivuxolimab. The TCR originated in an adult with an advanced solid tumor such as melanoma, head and neck, liver or kidney cancer. Here the CDR3 DNA reads TGTGCCTGGAGTGTACCCGACCGACCGTACTACGAGCAGTACTTC. Translating it yields CAWSVPDRPYYEQYF.